Listed below are T cell receptor beta chains from one sample, sequenced in a study of low-dose radiotherapy and immunotherapy resistance in tumors. TCRdb used MiXCR to reprocess the reads, holding one entry per CDR3 protein. Here the sample spans about 46,000 distinct CDR3 sequences, 12% being singletons. The sequenced sample was PBMCs, obtained before treatment. These receptors all come from a female donor with ovarian cancer. Both conserved end residues are part of each CDR3. The D gene is left open where the match is weak.

j_call: TRBJ2-2; v_call: TRBV5-4; d_call: TRBD2; cdr3_aa: CASSLGLAGETGELFF
j_call: -; v_call: TRBV20-1; d_call: -; cdr3_aa: CSARAPPNQETQYF
j_call: TRBJ2-1; v_call: TRBV5-6; d_call: TRBD1; cdr3_aa: CASSLGQGNEQFF
j_call: TRBJ2-1; v_call: TRBV28; d_call: TRBD2; cdr3_aa: CASSSPTWTSGGYNEQFF
j_call: TRBJ2-5; v_call: TRBV20-1; d_call: -; cdr3_aa: CSAVGRGQETQYF
j_call: TRBJ1-4; v_call: TRBV18; d_call: TRBD1; cdr3_aa: CASSPRGPDGEKLFF
j_call: TRBJ2-1; v_call: TRBV5-4; d_call: -; cdr3_aa: CASSSRANEQFF
j_call: TRBJ2-7; v_call: TRBV5-1; d_call: TRBD2; cdr3_aa: CASSLWGSSGYIYEQYF
j_call: TRBJ2-5; v_call: TRBV27; d_call: -; cdr3_aa: CASSFFAGVAQETQYF
j_call: TRBJ1-5; v_call: TRBV3-1; d_call: TRBD1; cdr3_aa: CASSQATGSNQPQHF
j_call: TRBJ2-1; v_call: TRBV28; d_call: TRBD1; cdr3_aa: CASSLGWAGGISYNEQFF
j_call: TRBJ2-7; v_call: TRBV20-1; d_call: -; cdr3_aa: CSARVAGQFGEQYF
j_call: TRBJ2-7; v_call: TRBV12-3/TRBV12-4; d_call: TRBD2; cdr3_aa: CASSFRLAGGPRSYEQYF
j_call: TRBJ1-2; v_call: TRBV6-1; d_call: TRBD1; cdr3_aa: CASRSGGPGYTF
j_call: TRBJ2-7; v_call: TRBV28; d_call: -; cdr3_aa: CASSLAPGLRPYEQYF
j_call: TRBJ2-7; v_call: TRBV28; d_call: -; cdr3_aa: CASSLIQGGNDEQYF
j_call: TRBJ2-7; v_call: TRBV10-3; d_call: -; cdr3_aa: CAIRNGTGGSEQYF
j_call: TRBJ1-1; v_call: TRBV3-1; d_call: -; cdr3_aa: CASSQTAPNTEAFF
j_call: TRBJ2-1; v_call: TRBV5-1; d_call: TRBD2; cdr3_aa: CASSLEWTSGPYNEQFF
j_call: TRBJ2-7; v_call: TRBV29-1; d_call: TRBD1; cdr3_aa: CSVTTGVYEQYF
j_call: TRBJ1-2; v_call: TRBV6-6; d_call: -; cdr3_aa: CASNPDTNQGYTF
j_call: TRBJ1-5; v_call: TRBV20-1; d_call: -; cdr3_aa: CSARASGTKNQPQHF
j_call: TRBJ2-1; v_call: TRBV14; d_call: -; cdr3_aa: CASSQGDGSKFF
j_call: TRBJ1-6; v_call: TRBV18; d_call: -; cdr3_aa: CASSPPRTGAGGNSPLHF
j_call: TRBJ1-2; v_call: TRBV25-1; d_call: TRBD1; cdr3_aa: CASSEDRAGYTF
j_call: TRBJ2-7; v_call: TRBV6-2/TRBV6-3; d_call: TRBD2; cdr3_aa: CASSYSHGGSYEQYF